These 21 T cell receptor beta chains were sequenced from one sample in a study of radiotherapy plus CTLA-4 blockade in lung cancer. The assay was immunoSEQ multiplex PCR, and TCRdb's table has in-frame clones only and misses some. The sample shows around 26,000 clones, about 73% of them seen only once. Sequences were derived from peripheral blood, sampled from a patient treated with radiotherapy plus ipilimumab. These TCRs come from a human donor with non-small cell lung cancer who had stable disease on radiotherapy plus ipilimumab.

The DNA of the CDR3 is TGTGCCAGTAGTATGTCCGGGAACTATGGCTACACCTTC. Translated, it gives CASSMSGNYGYTF. This chain links TRBV19 with TRBJ1-2; D unresolved. The V end lost 3 bases, the J end lost 2 bases, and 7 bases lay between the germline ends. The CDR3 spans 13 residues. Germline V gene lookup returns CDR1 LNHDA and CDR2 SQIVND (reference sequence).

The rearrangement joins TRBV6-5 to TRBJ2-5, with 10 positions matching TRBD2. CDR3 length: 16 amino acids. CDR1 is MNHEY and CDR2 is SVGAGI in the germline V gene. With 2 bases clipped from V and 2 bases from J, the junction kept 5 bases outside the gene matches. This CDR3 is CASSYGTSAGQETQYF. Here the CDR3 DNA reads TGTGCCAGCAGTTACGGGACTAGCGCGGGGCAAGAGACCCAGTACTTC.

This clone appeared a single time. The J gene is TRBJ1-1, the V gene TRBV7-9; the D gene is possibly TRBD1 (5 bases). Trimming removed 5 bases from V and 2 bases from J, with 9 bases in between. Germline CDR1 and CDR2: SEHNR and FQNEAQ (reference sequence). The CDR3 sequence is 13 residues long. This chain's CDR3 is CASSADSNTEAFF. In DNA form, the CDR3 reads TGTGCCAGCAGCGCAGACAGCAACACTGAAGCTTTCTTT.

The chain joins TRBV6-4 to TRBJ1-2, with D perhaps matching TRBD1 (5 bases). Deletions cut 7 bases from V and 7 bases from J, with 22 bases between. This CDR3 is built from 15 residues. Per germline, CDR1 MRHNA and CDR2 SNTAGT. The CDR3 sequence is CASNPGQGRGSGYTF. CDR3 sequence (DNA): TGTGCCAGCAACCCCGGCCAGGGAAGAGGAAGTGGCTACACCTTC.

This clone has only a few counts. The chain carries TRBV5-6 and TRBJ1-2; D remains ambiguous. The V gene's germline CDR1 is SGHDT and CDR2 YYEEEE. The CDR3 contains 15 residues. Trimming shortened V by 2 bases and J by 1 base, and 12 bases separated the two germline ends. The CDR3 loop is CASSFRAWSNYGYTF. The CDR3 DNA follows: TGTGCCAGCAGCTTTAGAGCTTGGAGTAACTATGGCTACACCTTC.

The chain uses TRBV28 and TRBJ1-5, with D possibly being TRBD1 (6 bases). Germline values: CDR1 MDHEN, CDR2 SYDVKM. The CDR3 consists of 13 residues. The V end lost 7 bases, the J end lost 7 bases, and 14 bases lay between the germline ends. The CDR3 nucleotides read TGTGCCAGCACCAGGGGAGAGGGACAGCCCCAGCATTTT. This codes for CASTRGEGQPQHF.

The chain combines TRBV21-1 with TRBJ2-2. TRBV21-1 is given as a pseudogene. The CDR3 runs to 16 residues. The CDR3 DNA reads TGTGCCAGCAGCAAAGTGAAGGGGGGTAGCACCGGGGAGCTGTTTTTT. This sequence encodes CASSKVKGGSTGELFF.

The V and J genes are TRBV28 and TRBJ2-6; D unresolved. Looked up from germline, CDR1 is MDHEN and CDR2 is SYDVKM. This CDR3 comprises 13 residues. The ends were cut back, 7 bases at V and 1 base at J, with 5 bases in the middle. This CDR3 reads CASTKSGANVLTF. The CDR3 nucleotides read TGTGCCAGCACCAAGTCTGGGGCCAACGTCCTGACTTTC.

V is TRBV5-1 and J is TRBJ2-7, with a possible D match to TRBD2 (7 bases). The length of the CDR3 is 14 residues. Germline values: CDR1 SGHRS, CDR2 YFSETQ. With 4 bases removed from V and 0 bases from J, the gap between germline ends came to 11 bases. CDR3 nucleotides: TGCGCCAGCAGCGAGGGGGGGAGCTCCTACGAGCAGTACTTC. Translated: CASSEGGSSYEQYF.

This rearrangement joins TRBV27 to TRBJ2-4, with 11 bases lining up with TRBD2. Trimming removed 4 bases from V and 3 bases from J; junction bases left unmatched: 5. Germline values: CDR1 MNHEY, CDR2 SMNVEV (reference sequence). The CDR3 covers 16 residues. DNA of the CDR3: TGTGCCAGCAGTTCCCTCACTAGCGGGGGCAAAAACATTCAGTACTTC. It codes for CASSSLTSGGKNIQYF.

J is TRBJ2-6 and V is TRBV30, with 11 positions matching TRBD1. CDR1 is GTSNPN and CDR2 is SVGIG in the germline V gene (reference sequence). The V segment lost 5 bases and the J segment 4 bases; nucleotides outside the gene matches: 7. The CDR3 covers 16 residues. DNA for the CDR3: TGTGCCTGGGGAGGACAGGGGGCGCCCGGGGCCAACGTCCTGACTTTC. The encoded protein is CAWGGQGAPGANVLTF.

The V and J genes are TRBV28 and TRBJ2-7; D not certain. The CDR3 is made up of 12 amino acids. Trimming removed 3 bases at V and 6 bases at J, with 9 bases between. Germline V gene data show CDR1 as MDHEN and CDR2 as SYDVKM. This CDR3 is CASSLGLGEQYF. In DNA form, the CDR3 reads TGTGCCAGCAGTTTGGGGTTAGGCGAGCAGTACTTC.

V is TRBV19 and J is TRBJ1-1, with 10 bases that match TRBD1. Looked up from germline, CDR1 is LNHDA and CDR2 is SQIVND (reference sequence). The CDR3 length is 15 residues. J lost 1 base, V lost 4 bases, and 3 bases had no gene match. The DNA of the CDR3 is TGTGCCAGTAGTAGACAGGGGGCGCGGAACACTGAAGCTTTCTTT. Protein sequence: CASSRQGARNTEAFF.

The chain recombines TRBV28 with TRBJ2-3, with D possibly being TRBD2 (6 bases). Looked up from germline, CDR1 is MDHEN and CDR2 is SYDVKM. V shed 6 bases and J shed 0 bases, with 10 bases lying between them. The CDR3 runs 14 residues. Written as DNA, the CDR3 is TGTGCCAGCAGGAGCGGGCCTAGCACAGATACGCAGTATTTT. It encodes CASRSGPSTDTQYF.

The CDR3 nucleotides are TGTGCCAGCAGTGAACGGACTAGCGGATACAATGAGCAGTTCTTC. Translated, it gives CASSERTSGYNEQFF. This chain joins TRBV2 and TRBJ2-1, with 10 positions matching TRBD2. The J segment lost 4 bases and the V segment lost 2 bases, leaving 2 bases of the junction unmatched. The CDR3 extends over 15 amino acids. From germline, CDR1 is SNHLY and CDR2 FYNNEI.

V is TRBV4-3 and J is TRBJ2-5, with D perhaps being TRBD1 or TRBD2 (6 bases each). In germline, CDR1 is LGHNA, CDR2 YSLEER. V lost 0 bases to trimming and J lost 5 bases, with 13 bases between them. This CDR3 spans 15 amino acids. CDR3 sequence reads: CASSQDGRGRETQYF. CDR3 bases: TGCGCCAGCAGCCAAGATGGTCGGGGGCGGGAGACCCAGTACTTC.

V gene TRBV5-4 combines with J gene TRBJ1-1; D uncertain. Trimming left V 4 bases short and J 1 base short, with 20 bases between. The CDR3 runs 17 residues. Germline CDR1 and CDR2: SGHNT and YYREEE (reference sequence). CDR3 coding DNA: TGTGCCAGCAGCCGTCCGGGAAACCTCATCCCGAACACTGAAGCTTTCTTT. Its protein product is CASSRPGNLIPNTEAFF. The full variable domain, completed using reference TRBV5-4 and TRBJ1-1, is ETGVTQSPTHLIKTRGQQVTLRCSSQSGHNTVSWYQQALGQGPQFIFQYYREEENGRGNFPPRFSGLQFPNYSSELNVNALELDDSALYLCASSRPGNLIPNTEAFFGQGTRLTVV.

This clone was found once. The J gene is TRBJ1-1, the V gene TRBV5-6, with 8 bases fitting TRBD1. The CDR3 has 15 amino acids. Germline V lookup: CDR1 SGHDT, CDR2 YYEEEE. The J segment lost 0 bases and the V segment lost 2 bases, leaving 3 bases of the junction unmatched. The CDR3 protein is CASSLDRGMNTEAFF. The CDR3 DNA reads as TGTGCCAGCAGCTTAGACAGGGGCATGAACACTGAAGCTTTCTTT. Based on the CDR3 plus reference TRBV5-6 and TRBJ1-1, the full variable domain is DAGVTQSPTHLIKTRGQQVTLRCSPKSGHDTVSWYQQALGQGPQFIFQYYEEEERQRGNFPDRFSGHQFPNYSSELNVNALLLGDSALYLCASSLDRGMNTEAFFGQGTRLTVV.

The rearrangement uses TRBV5-1 and TRBJ1-1; tentatively, D is TRBD1 (5 bases). V gave up 0 bases and J gave up 1 base, with 10 bases separating them. Germline loops: CDR1 SGHRS, CDR2 YFSETQ. CDR3 length equals 15 residues. CDR3 region: CASSLVGQPNTEAFF. CDR3 DNA sequence: TGCGCCAGCAGCTTGGTGGGGCAGCCGAACACTGAAGCTTTCTTT.

V usage is TRBV2 and J usage is TRBJ1-3; D gene ambiguous. The germline V and J ends were trimmed by 8 bases and 3 bases, with 11 bases remaining between them. The germline V gene encodes CDR1 SNHLY and CDR2 FYNNEI. The CDR3 totals 13 residues. CDR3 residues: CASRGPGGNTIYF. The CDR3 coding sequence is TGTGCCAGCCGGGGTCCGGGTGGAAACACCATATATTTT.

The chain combines TRBV7-9 with TRBJ1-2, with 9 bases fitting TRBD1. With V trimmed by 5 bases and J by 4 bases, 5 bases remained unmatched. The CDR3 has 14 amino acids. Germline CDR1 reads SEHNR; CDR2 reads FQNEAQ (reference sequence). For the CDR3, the DNA is TGTGCCAGCAGCGCACGACAGGGGGTCTATGGCTACACCTTC. This gives the protein CASSARQGVYGYTF.